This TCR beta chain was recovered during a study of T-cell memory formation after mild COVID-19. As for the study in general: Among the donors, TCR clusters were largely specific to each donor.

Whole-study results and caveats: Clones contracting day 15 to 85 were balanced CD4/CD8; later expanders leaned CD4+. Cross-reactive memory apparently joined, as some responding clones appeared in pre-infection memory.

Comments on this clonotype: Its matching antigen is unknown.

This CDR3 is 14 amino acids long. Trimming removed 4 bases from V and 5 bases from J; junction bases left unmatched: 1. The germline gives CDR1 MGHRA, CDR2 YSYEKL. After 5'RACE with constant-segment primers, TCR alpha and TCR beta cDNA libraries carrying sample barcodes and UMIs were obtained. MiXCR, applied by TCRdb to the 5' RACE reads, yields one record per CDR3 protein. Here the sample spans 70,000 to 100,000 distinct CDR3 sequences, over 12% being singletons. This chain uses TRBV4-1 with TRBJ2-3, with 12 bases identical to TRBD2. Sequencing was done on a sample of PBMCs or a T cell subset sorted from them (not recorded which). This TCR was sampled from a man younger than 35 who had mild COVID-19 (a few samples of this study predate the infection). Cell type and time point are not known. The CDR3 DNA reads TGCGCCAGCAGCCTGACTAGCGGGGGAGATACGCAGTATTTT. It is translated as CASSLTSGGDTQYF.